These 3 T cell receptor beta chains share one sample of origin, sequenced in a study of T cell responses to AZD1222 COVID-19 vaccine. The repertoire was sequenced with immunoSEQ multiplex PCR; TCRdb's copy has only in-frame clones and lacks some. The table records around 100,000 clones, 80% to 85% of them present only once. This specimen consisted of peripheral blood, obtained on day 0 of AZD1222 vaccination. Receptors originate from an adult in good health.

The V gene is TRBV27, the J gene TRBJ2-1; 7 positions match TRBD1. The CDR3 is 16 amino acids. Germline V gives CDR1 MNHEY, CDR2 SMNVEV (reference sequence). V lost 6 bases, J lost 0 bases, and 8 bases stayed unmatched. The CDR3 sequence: CASSGQDPSSYNEQFF. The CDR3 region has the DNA TGTGCCAGCAGCGGACAGGATCCTAGCTCCTACAATGAGCAGTTCTTC.

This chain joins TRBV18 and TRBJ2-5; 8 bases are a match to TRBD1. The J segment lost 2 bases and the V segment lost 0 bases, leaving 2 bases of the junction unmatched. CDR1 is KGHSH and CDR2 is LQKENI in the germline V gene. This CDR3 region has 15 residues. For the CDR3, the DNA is TGTGCCAGCTCACCACCAAGGACAGGGCAAGAGACCCAGTACTTC. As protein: CASSPPRTGQETQYF.

This chain's CDR3 is CASSLGPGAGVKTQYF. The CDR3 DNA sequence: TGTGCCAGCAGCTTGGGGCCAGGTGCGGGAGTGAAGACCCAGTACTTC. The chain has TRBV7-3 and TRBJ2-5, with TRBD2 identical over 7 bases. V shed 3 bases and J 6 bases; nucleotides not matched to a gene: 13. The germline CDR1 and CDR2 sequences are SGHTA and FQGTGA. The CDR3 has 16 amino acids.